Below, 21 T cell receptor beta chains from the same sample are listed, as sequenced in a study of blood T cell repertoires in COVID-19. Using immunoSEQ multiplex PCR, the repertoire was profiled, and TCRdb retains in-frame clones only, with some absent. The sample lists 100,000 or so clones, 84% seen once, with around 9.4% in the top ten. Sequencing was done on a sample of peripheral blood. The origin of the receptors is a man between 40 and 49 years old with active or convalescent COVID-19.

The rearrangement uses TRBV19 and TRBJ1-5; 7 bases agree with TRBD1. The CDR3 totals 15 residues. J lost 2 bases, V lost 5 bases, and 6 bases had no gene match. CDR1 and CDR2 (germline): LNHDA, SQIVND (reference sequence). The CDR3, as DNA: TGTGCCAGTAGTCCTGGACAGGATCGCAATCAGCCCCAGCATTTT. Translating it yields CASSPGQDRNQPQHF.

V and J are TRBV9 and TRBJ2-1, with a possible D match to TRBD2 (6 bases). CDR1 is SGDLS, CDR2 YYNGEE, per germline. The CDR3 runs 17 residues. V lost 3 bases and J lost 5, with 21 bases in between. The CDR3 coding sequence is TGTGCCAGCAGCGCATCCCAACTAGGGACTTCCCACAATGAGCAGTTCTTC. It yields the protein CASSASQLGTSHNEQFF.

The chain has TRBV11-2 and TRBJ2-7; 10 positions match TRBD2. The germline V gene has CDR1 SGHAT and CDR2 FQNNGV. There are 15 residues in the CDR3. The junction had 3 bases not matched to a gene; V was cut back by 3 bases and J by 1 base. CDR3 residues: CASSFRTSGSYEQYF. As DNA, the CDR3 is TGTGCCAGCAGCTTCAGGACTAGCGGATCCTACGAGCAGTACTTC.

The chain is built from TRBV30 and TRBJ1-1; maybe TRBD1 (6 bases). Germline-derived CDR1 and CDR2 are GTSNPN and SVGIG (reference sequence). The CDR3 length is 14 residues. V lost 4 bases and J lost 0, with 12 bases in between. The CDR3 protein is CAWKVQGMNTEAFF. The CDR3 region has the DNA TGTGCCTGGAAGGTACAGGGAATGAACACTGAAGCTTTCTTT.

J is TRBJ1-6 and V is TRBV6-5; 10 nucleotides agree with TRBD1. The V segment lost 0 bases and the J segment 9 bases; nucleotides outside the gene matches: 2. This CDR3 region has 15 residues. Germline V lookup: CDR1 MNHEY, CDR2 SVGAGI. The CDR3 DNA is TGTGCCAGCAGTTACTCGGGGACAGGGGTTTCACCCCTCCACTTT. It is translated as CASSYSGTGVSPLHF.

This clone was observed once. The rearrangement uses TRBV18 and TRBJ1-1; D gene ambiguous. V was trimmed by 0 bases and J by 1 base, leaving 9 bases between them. Germline lookup yields CDR1 KGHSH and CDR2 LQKENI. This CDR3 has 15 amino acids. The CDR3 DNA sequence: TGTGCCAGCTCACCACCCGCAGGCACGAACACTGAAGCTTTCTTT. Its translation is CASSPPAGTNTEAFF.

J is TRBJ2-3 and V is TRBV7-9; 10 positions agree with TRBD2. Germline CDR1 and CDR2: SEHNR and FQNEAQ (reference sequence). This CDR3 is built from 15 residues. J gave up 4 bases and V 3 bases, and 4 bases lay outside the gene matches. The CDR3 coding sequence is TGTGCCAGCAGCTTTACTAGCGGGGCCGCAGATACGCAGTATTTT. Translation: CASSFTSGAADTQYF.

The chain carries TRBV6-2 or TRBV6-3 and TRBJ1-3; possible D gene TRBD1, 6 bases. The CDR3 is made up of 13 amino acids. V was clipped by 5 bases and J by 4 bases, with 9 bases between them. Germline V gene sequence: CDR1 MNHEY, CDR2 SVGEGT. In DNA form, the CDR3 reads TGTGCCAGCAGTGACACAGGGGGAAACACCATATATTTT. This sequence encodes CASSDTGGNTIYF.

The CDR3 DNA is TGTGCCAGCAGCCAACCTACAGGGATCTCTGGAAACACCATATATTTT. Its translation is CASSQPTGISGNTIYF. The genes are TRBV14 and TRBJ1-3; a weak D match, TRBD1 (6 bases). The CDR3 length is 16 residues. Germline V gene data show CDR1 as SGHDN and CDR2 as FVKESK. V was shortened by 2 bases and J by 0 bases, with 11 bases between the two germline ends. The full variable domain, completed using reference TRBV14 and TRBJ1-3, is EAGVTQFPSHSVIEKGQTVTLRCDPISGHDNLYWYRRVMGKEIKFLLHFVKESKQDESGMPNNRFLAERTGGTYSTLKVQPAELEDSGVYFCASSQPTGISGNTIYFGEGSWLTVV.

The rearrangement uses TRBV15 and TRBJ2-2, with D maybe TRBD1 (5 bases). The germline CDR1 and CDR2 sequences are LNHNV and YYDKDF (reference sequence). The CDR3 is 14 amino acids. V lost 0 bases and J 6 bases, leaving 8 bases between the germline ends. Here the CDR3 reads CATSRDRASGELFF. The CDR3 DNA is TGTGCCACCAGCAGAGACAGGGCTTCCGGGGAGCTGTTTTTT.

This rearrangement joins TRBV18 to TRBJ2-3; TRBD1 matches 7 bases. The length of the CDR3 is 17 residues. CDR1 is KGHSH and CDR2 is LQKENI in the germline V gene. Germline trimming cut 2 bases from V and 2 bases from J; bases unmatched to any gene: 10. The DNA for the CDR3 is TGTGCCAGCTCACCAACTACTGGACAGGAGATCACAGATACGCAGTATTTT. It encodes CASSPTTGQEITDTQYF.

The chain is built from TRBV30 and TRBJ2-7; maybe TRBD1 (6 bases). The V gene's germline CDR1 is GTSNPN and CDR2 SVGIG (reference sequence). V dropped 3 bases and J dropped 6 bases, with 21 bases sitting between them. The CDR3 loop spans 15 amino acids. The CDR3: CAWRPETGLGTEQYF. In DNA form, the CDR3 reads TGTGCCTGGAGGCCCGAGACAGGTCTGGGCACCGAGCAGTACTTC.

This clone was counted once. This chain's CDR3 is CASSRQGGYEQYF. CDR3 coding DNA: TGTGCCAGCAGCAGGCAGGGGGGCTACGAGCAGTACTTC. This sequence joins TRBV11-2 and TRBJ2-7; D is perhaps TRBD1 (7 bases). V lost 5 bases to trimming and J lost 3 bases, with 11 bases between them. Germline lookup yields CDR1 SGHAT and CDR2 FQNNGV. This CDR3 is 13 amino acids long.

This clone was counted a single time. The V and J genes are TRBV7-9 and TRBJ2-7; the D is unclear. The length of the CDR3 is 14 residues. Trimming took off 4 bases at V and 6 bases at J, with 16 bases between the two ends. The germline V gene encodes CDR1 SEHNR and CDR2 FQNEAQ (reference sequence). CDR3 residues: CASSSRIKPGEQYF. Here the CDR3 DNA reads TGTGCCAGCAGCTCGCGAATCAAGCCAGGCGAGCAGTACTTC.

The J gene is TRBJ2-2, the V gene TRBV4-3; 7 bases align to TRBD2. With V trimmed by 6 bases and J by 6 bases, 1 base remained unmatched. There are 12 residues in the CDR3. CDR1 is LGHNA, CDR2 YSLEER, per germline. The CDR3 sequence is CASSREAGELFF. CDR3 sequence (DNA): TGCGCCAGCAGTCGGGAGGCCGGGGAGCTGTTTTTT.

The chain employs TRBV25-1 and TRBJ2-6; maybe TRBD1 (6 bases). The V and J ends lost 3 bases and 0 bases respectively, with 12 bases between them. This CDR3 spans 17 amino acids. CDR1 is MGHDK and CDR2 is SYGVNS in the germline V gene. In DNA form, the CDR3 reads TGTGCCAGCAGTGACTGGACAGATCGCTCTGGGGCCAACGTCCTGACTTTC. This sequence encodes CASSDWTDRSGANVLTF.

This chain joins TRBV5-1 and TRBJ2-5, with 7 bases that match TRBD1. Germline V lookup: CDR1 SGHRS, CDR2 YFSETQ. With V trimmed by 4 bases and J by 4 bases, 7 bases remained unmatched. This CDR3 is built from 14 residues. The CDR3 region is CASSGGQATETQYF. The CDR3 DNA is TGCGCCAGCAGCGGTGGACAGGCGACAGAGACCCAGTACTTC.

The chain combines TRBV7-9 with TRBJ2-1; no clear D gene. The CDR3 spans 12 residues. Trimming took off 5 bases at V and 6 bases at J, with 8 bases between the two ends. Germline V gene lookup returns CDR1 SEHNR and CDR2 FQNEAQ (reference sequence). Written as DNA, the CDR3 is TGTGCCAGCAGCCCAGGAAGCAATGAGCAGTTCTTC. It encodes CASSPGSNEQFF.

The J gene is TRBJ1-1, the V gene TRBV29-1; unclear D gene. Germline V CDR1 and CDR2: SQVTM, ANQGSEA. CDR3 length: 10 amino acids. V lost 4 bases to trimming and J lost 4 bases, with 4 bases between them. The CDR3 nucleotides are TGCAGCGTTGCTACCACTGAAGCTTTCTTT. Translation: CSVATTEAFF.

This clone came up once. The chain couples TRBV5-5 to TRBJ1-2; 9 bases agree with TRBD1. Germline V gene data show CDR1 as SGHKS and CDR2 as YYEKEE (reference sequence). V gave up 4 bases and J gave up 8 bases; unmatched junction bases: 9. This CDR3 has 14 residues. CDR3 in DNA: TGTGCCAGCAGCCCTGGACAGGGGCACAAAGGCTACACCTTC. This translates into CASSPGQGHKGYTF.

The rearrangement joins TRBV4-1 to TRBJ2-5; 15 bases match TRBD2. The germline V gene encodes CDR1 MGHRA and CDR2 YSYEKL. V was clipped by 5 bases and J by 6 bases; unmatched bases: 10. The length of the CDR3 is 17 residues. The CDR3 DNA follows: TGCGCCAGCAGCGCAGGACTAGCGGGGGGGATCGGGCAGACCCAGTACTTC. Translated: CASSAGLAGGIGQTQYF.